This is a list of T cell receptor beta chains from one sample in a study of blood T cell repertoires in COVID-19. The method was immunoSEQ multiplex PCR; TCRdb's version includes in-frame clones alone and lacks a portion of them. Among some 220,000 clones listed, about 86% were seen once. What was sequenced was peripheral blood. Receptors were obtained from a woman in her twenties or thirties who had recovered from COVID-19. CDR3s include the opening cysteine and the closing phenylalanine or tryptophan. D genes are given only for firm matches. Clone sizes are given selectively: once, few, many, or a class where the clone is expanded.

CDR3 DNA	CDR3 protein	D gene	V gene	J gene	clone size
TGTGCCAGCAGCCAAGCCGGCAGGGGGACGCCCCAGCATTTT	CASSQAGRGTPQHF	TRBD1	TRBV3-1/TRBV3-2	TRBJ1-5	once
TGTGCCAGCAGACACACTAGCGGGCGATACAATGAGCAGTTCTTC	CASRHTSGRYNEQFF	TRBD2	TRBV5-4	TRBJ2-1	.
TGTGCCATCAGTGTTGGACTAGCGGACACAGATACGCAGTATTTT	CAISVGLADTDTQYF	TRBD2	TRBV10-3	TRBJ2-3	.
TGTGCCAGCATGAGGGGGAGGGGAGCCGAGACCCAGTACTTC	CASMRGRGAETQYF	.	TRBV2	TRBJ2-5	.
TGTGCCAGCAGTTTGGCCAGAGACGGAGTTCCCTACGAGCAGTACTTC	CASSLARDGVPYEQYF	.	TRBV27	TRBJ2-7	few
TGTGCCAGCAGCTTAGGACAGGGCAGCTCCTACGAGCAGTACTTC	CASSLGQGSSYEQYF	TRBD1	TRBV5-6	TRBJ2-7	once
TGTGCCAGCAGCTTGACTAGCGGTTACACAGATACGCAGTATTTT	CASSLTSGYTDTQYF	TRBD2	TRBV6-5	TRBJ2-3	.
TGTGCCAGCAGTTTGGGACAGGCTAATGAAAAACTGTTTTTT	CASSLGQANEKLFF	TRBD1	TRBV27	TRBJ1-4	.
TGTGCCTGGAGCAATAGCGGAGATACGCAGTATTTT	CAWSNSGDTQYF	.	TRBV30	TRBJ2-3	.
TGCGCCAGCGGAAGGACAGGGGGCCGGGAAGAAAAACTGTTTTTT	CASGRTGGREEKLFF	TRBD1	TRBV10-2	TRBJ1-4	.
TGTGCCAGCAGCTTACAGGGGGCGGAGGAGACCCAGTACTTC	CASSLQGAEETQYF	TRBD1	TRBV5-6	TRBJ2-5	.
TGTGCCAGCAGCGCGAGAGATCAGCCCCAGCATTTT	CASSARDQPQHF	.	TRBV12-3/TRBV12-4	TRBJ1-5	few
TGTGCCAGCAGCCTAGCGGGAGGGCCCCAAGGTACGCAGTATTTT	CASSLAGGPQGTQYF	TRBD2	TRBV3-1/TRBV3-2	TRBJ2-3	.
TGTGCCTTTTACCCGGCGGTCTACACCTTC	CAFYPAVYTF	.	TRBV30	TRBJ1-2	.
TGTGCCAGTGGAGACAATGAGCAGTTCTTC	CASGDNEQFF	.	TRBV19	TRBJ2-1	.
TGTGCCAGTAGTATAGGCACTTATAGCAATCAGCCCCAGCATTTT	CASSIGTYSNQPQHF	.	TRBV19	TRBJ1-5	.
TGTGCCAGCAGCCGACTTTGGGTCTCTGGGGCCAACGTCCTGACTTTC	CASSRLWVSGANVLTF	.	TRBV28	TRBJ2-6	.
TGTGCCAGCTCACCATATAAGGGGATTCAGCCCCAGCATTTT	CASSPYKGIQPQHF	.	TRBV18	TRBJ1-5	.
TGCGCCAGCCAGGACATCCCCAATCAGCCCCAGCATTTT	CASQDIPNQPQHF	.	TRBV10-2	TRBJ1-5	.
TGTGCCAGCAGGACAGGGAGTTACAATGAGCAGTTCTTC	CASRTGSYNEQFF	TRBD1	TRBV3-1/TRBV3-2	TRBJ2-1	.
TGTGCCAGCAGCCCCGCGGTAGGTAGTGGCGAGCAGTACTTC	CASSPAVGSGEQYF	.	TRBV7-8	TRBJ2-7	.
TGTGCCAGCTCATCGACAGGAGGAACTGAAGCTTTCTTT	CASSSTGGTEAFF	.	TRBV18	TRBJ1-1	.
TGTGCCAGCTCTCCCGGACAGAGGACTGAAGCTTTCTTT	CASSPGQRTEAFF	.	TRBV18	TRBJ1-1	.
TGTGCCAGCAGCCCCCCAGGGACCTACGAGCAGTACTTC	CASSPPGTYEQYF	.	TRBV7-3	TRBJ2-7	once
TGTGCCAGCAGCTTAGGAAGGACACTGTTATACCAAGAGACCCAGTACTTC	CASSLGRTLLYQETQYF	.	TRBV7-9	TRBJ2-5	.
TGCGCCAGCAGCCAAGTGATGCGTACTAGTTTAACGGATGAGCAGTTCTTC	CASSQVMRTSLTDEQFF	.	TRBV4-1	TRBJ2-1	.
TGTGCCAGCAGTTTAAGCGGTATTATGTCCGGGGAGCTGTTTTTT	CASSLSGIMSGELFF	.	TRBV28	TRBJ2-2	.
TGTGCCAGCAATGGAGGGCCGGGGGAGCTGTTTTTT	CASNGGPGELFF	.	TRBV9	TRBJ2-2	.
TGTGCCAGCAGCCAGGACAGGGGCAATGAGCAGTTCTTC	CASSQDRGNEQFF	TRBD1	TRBV7-7	TRBJ2-1	.
TGTGCCATCAGTGAGGGCGGGGAGTTGAAAGAGACCCAGTACTTC	CAISEGGELKETQYF	.	TRBV10-3	TRBJ2-5	.
TGTGCCAGCGGGGAGCGGGAGGCCCAAGAGACCCAGTACTTC	CASGEREAQETQYF	TRBD2	TRBV7-8	TRBJ2-5	few
TGTGCCAGCAGCCCGACCGGGACAGGGGAACAGGGCGCCTACAATGAGCAGTTCTTC	CASSPTGTGEQGAYNEQFF	TRBD1	TRBV7-3	TRBJ2-1	.
TGTGCCAGCAGCGCCGGGATGGTGAACACTGAAGCTTTCTTT	CASSAGMVNTEAFF	.	TRBV7-9	TRBJ1-1	.
TGTGCCAGCAGTTTCGGACAGGGAATGGGCTACACCTTC	CASSFGQGMGYTF	TRBD1	TRBV27	TRBJ1-2	.
TGTGCCACCAGTGATTCGACAGGGGTAAACACCATATATTTT	CATSDSTGVNTIYF	TRBD1	TRBV24-1	TRBJ1-3	.
TGTGCCAGCAGTTTATCGAAAGGGACACCGGACTACGAGCAGTACTTC	CASSLSKGTPDYEQYF	.	TRBV27	TRBJ2-7	.
TGTGCCAGCAGCCGGACCGGGACAGGGGACACTGAAGCTTTCTTT	CASSRTGTGDTEAFF	TRBD1	TRBV4-2	TRBJ1-1	.
TGTGCCATCAGTCAGTTGACAGGGATGTTTTTTACGGATACGCAGTATTTT	CAISQLTGMFFTDTQYF	TRBD1	TRBV10-3	TRBJ2-3	.
TGTGCCAGCAGCGGAAATTCAGGCGTCTCCTACAATGAGCAGTTCTTC	CASSGNSGVSYNEQFF	.	TRBV7-9	TRBJ2-1	.
TGTGCCATCAGTCCGGCCGGGGACTCCTACGAGCAGTACTTC	CAISPAGDSYEQYF	.	TRBV10-3	TRBJ2-7	once
TGTGCCAGCTCACCTCCGAGGGCCTCGCACACTGAAGCTTTCTTT	CASSPPRASHTEAFF	.	TRBV18	TRBJ1-1	.
TGTGCCAGCAGTTCTCATCGGGGTGCCGCCGAGCAGTACTTC	CASSSHRGAAEQYF	.	TRBV27	TRBJ2-7	.